The 9 T cell receptor beta chains below were found in one sample sequenced in a study of T-cell reconstitution after alpha-beta-depleted transplantation in children. Preparation of the TCRbeta library was carried out with unique molecular identifiers. Each CDR3 protein is one row after TCRdb ran MiXCR on the PCR reads. The sample records about 420,000 distinct CDR3 sequences, 15% to 20% being singletons. The sample consisted of PBMCs, mostly from graft donor cells, taken 360 days after TCRalphabeta/CD19-depleted stem cell transplant. The origin of the receptors is a boy younger than two who had a stem cell transplant for Wiskott-Aldrich syndrome, so the T cells may come from the graft donor.

The V call is TRBV10-3, the J call TRBJ1-1, with no clear D. Germline V gene data show CDR1 as ENHRY and CDR2 as SYGVKD. V was clipped by 7 bases and J by 0 bases, with 3 bases between them. The length of the CDR3 is 11 residues. DNA for the CDR3: TGTGCCATCATGGTGAACACTGAAGCTTTCTTT. This translates into CAIMVNTEAFF.

The chain combines TRBV12-3 or TRBV12-4 with TRBJ2-3; D call uncertain. V was shortened by 1 base and J by 0 bases, with 11 bases between the two germline ends. The CDR3 is 16 residues long. The chain's CDR3 is CASSLGWVPSTDTQYF. Written as DNA, the CDR3 is TGTGCCAGCAGTTTAGGGTGGGTGCCTAGCACAGATACGCAGTATTTT.

The chain has TRBV18 and TRBJ2-7; D not certain. The length of the CDR3 is 16 residues. V was trimmed by 4 bases and J by 4 bases, leaving 20 bases between them. The V gene's germline CDR1 is KGHSH and CDR2 LQKENI. CDR3 in amino acids: CASSHKPGRSNYEQYF. The CDR3 nucleotides read TGTGCCAGCTCACACAAGCCCGGACGATCTAATTACGAGCAGTACTTC.

J is TRBJ2-6 and V is TRBV7-9; 9 bases map to TRBD1. The CDR3 runs 17 residues. Per the germline V gene, CDR1 is SEHNR and CDR2 is FQNEAQ (reference sequence). The V gene end was trimmed by 5 bases and the J gene end by 3 bases; junction bases not matched to a gene: 8. The CDR3 nucleotides are TGTGCCAGCAGCCACGGACAGGGGCCCTTTGGGGCCAACGTCCTGACTTTC. Translating gives CASSHGQGPFGANVLTF.

The J gene is TRBJ2-1, the V gene TRBV11-2, with a weak D call TRBD2 (7 bases). This CDR3 is built from 21 residues. Trimming removed 4 bases at V and 5 bases at J, with 33 bases between. Germline loops: CDR1 SGHAT, CDR2 FQNNGV. CDR3 sequence (DNA): TGTGCCAGCAGCTCTCTAACAGGGAGGGGACCACTGAGTCTGCCGCACAATGAGCAGTTCTTC. Protein product: CASSSLTGRGPLSLPHNEQFF.

The chain carries TRBV20-1 and TRBJ2-7, with 13 bases aligning to TRBD2. Trimming cost V 3 bases and J 6 bases; bases outside gene matches: 8. The germline gives CDR1 DFQATT, CDR2 SNEGSKA (reference sequence). The CDR3 spans 15 residues. The CDR3 here is CSASDRTSGSLEQYF. Written as DNA, the CDR3 is TGCAGTGCTAGTGATCGGACTAGCGGGAGCCTCGAGCAGTACTTC.

The V gene is TRBV7-9, the J gene TRBJ2-4; TRBD1 agrees at 7 bases. CDR1 is SEHNR and CDR2 is FQNEAQ in the germline V gene (reference sequence). J lost 2 bases, V lost 5 bases, and 6 bases had no gene match. This CDR3 has 15 residues. CDR3: CASSHLRGTKNIQYF. CDR3 nucleotides: TGTGCCAGCAGCCACCTCAGGGGGACCAAAAACATTCAGTACTTC. The full variable domain, completed using reference TRBV7-9 and TRBJ2-4, is DTGVSQNPRHKITKRGQNVTFRCDPISEHNRLYWYRQTLGQGPEFLTYFQNEAQLEKSRLLSDRFSAERPKGSFSTLEIQRTEQGDSAMYLCASSHLRGTKNIQYFGAGTRLSVL.

The chain employs TRBV14 and TRBJ2-5; no clear D gene. This CDR3 is built from 15 residues. The V end was cut by 4 bases, the J end by 5 bases, with 17 bases between. Germline lookup yields CDR1 SGHDN and CDR2 FVKESK. The CDR3 sequence is CASSPTPESVETQYF. DNA of the CDR3: TGTGCCAGCAGCCCAACCCCGGAGTCCGTGGAGACCCAGTACTTC.

The chain links TRBV7-9 to TRBJ2-3, with 10 bases that match TRBD2. The CDR3 spans 13 residues. V trimming: 2 bases; J trimming: 11 bases; junction bases outside the gene matches: 4. Germline values: CDR1 SEHNR, CDR2 FQNEAQ (reference sequence). The CDR3 region is CASSLRVAGGQYF. For the CDR3, the DNA is TGTGCCAGCAGCTTACGGGTAGCGGGAGGGCAGTATTTT.